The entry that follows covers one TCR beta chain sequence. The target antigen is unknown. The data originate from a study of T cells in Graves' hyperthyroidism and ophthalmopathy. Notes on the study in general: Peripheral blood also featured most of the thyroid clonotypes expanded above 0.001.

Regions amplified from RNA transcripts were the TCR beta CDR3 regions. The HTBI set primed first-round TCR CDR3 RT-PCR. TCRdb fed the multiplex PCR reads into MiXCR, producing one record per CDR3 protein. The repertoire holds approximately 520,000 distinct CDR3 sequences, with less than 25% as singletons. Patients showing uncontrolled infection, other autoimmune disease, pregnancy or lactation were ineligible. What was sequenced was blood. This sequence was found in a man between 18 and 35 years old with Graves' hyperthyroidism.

DNA of the CDR3: TGTGCCAGCGGGACTAGCGGGGGCGGGTACCAAGAGACCCAGTACTTC. As protein: CASGTSGGGYQETQYF. The V call is TRBV6-1, the J call TRBJ2-5, with 14 positions matching TRBD2. CDR1 and CDR2 (germline): MNHNS, SASEGT. The CDR3 contains 16 residues. V gave up 8 bases and J gave up 0 bases; unmatched junction bases: 5.